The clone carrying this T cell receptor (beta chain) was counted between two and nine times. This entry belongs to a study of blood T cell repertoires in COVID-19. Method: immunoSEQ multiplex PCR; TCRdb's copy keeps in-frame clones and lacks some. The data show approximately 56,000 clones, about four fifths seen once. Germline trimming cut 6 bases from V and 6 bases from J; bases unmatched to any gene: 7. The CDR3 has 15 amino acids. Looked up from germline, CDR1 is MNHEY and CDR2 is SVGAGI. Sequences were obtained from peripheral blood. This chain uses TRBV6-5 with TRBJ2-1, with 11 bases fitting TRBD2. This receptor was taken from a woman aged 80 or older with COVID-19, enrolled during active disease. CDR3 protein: CASSPGTSGLNEQFF. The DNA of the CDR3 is TGTGCCAGCAGCCCCGGGACTAGCGGCCTCAATGAGCAGTTCTTC.